The next 8 T cell receptor beta chains were all read from a single sample in a study of T cell changes during pregnancy in multiple sclerosis. Clones were read by immunoSEQ multiplex PCR, and TCRdb kept only the in-frame ones, dropping some. The repertoire holds about 18,000 clones, with more than 70% as singletons. The starting material was CD8+ T cells from peripheral blood mononuclear cells, obtained after pregnancy. The receptor set was obtained from a female donor with multiple sclerosis, enrolled in a pregnancy study.

The chain recombines TRBV5-1 with TRBJ1-1, with 7 bases that match TRBD1. In germline, CDR1 is SGHRS, CDR2 YFSETQ. The ends lost 3 bases at V and 3 bases at J; junction bases unmatched: 2. The CDR3 contains 13 residues. DNA for the CDR3: TGCGCCAGCAGCTCGACAGGGTACACTGAAGCTTTCTTT. It encodes CASSSTGYTEAFF.

V usage is TRBV6-7 and J usage is TRBJ2-7, with TRBD2 as a possible D gene (5 bases). TRBV6-7 is assigned to the ORF class and has an uncertain function. The CDR3 covers 13 residues. V was trimmed by 5 bases and J by 2 bases, leaving 10 bases between them. This CDR3 reads CASSPREPYEQYF. CDR3 nucleotide sequence: TGTGCCAGCAGTCCCCGGGAACCCTACGAGCAGTACTTC.

In nucleotides, the CDR3 is TGTGCCAGCAGATCACTAGCTTTGGGAGTTAGGAGGGAGCAGTTCTTC. Protein product: CASRSLALGVRREQFF. The chain has TRBV27 and TRBJ2-1; possible D gene TRBD2, 6 bases. Between the trimmed V and J ends, which lost 6 bases and 10 bases, there was a span of 25 bases. The CDR3 runs to 16 residues. Germline V CDR1 and CDR2: MNHEY, SMNVEV (reference sequence).

The J gene is TRBJ2-7, the V gene TRBV27; 7 nucleotides agree with TRBD2. V shed 2 bases, J shed 7 bases, and the junction held 11 bases outside the gene matches. The CDR3 contains 15 residues. CDR1 MNHEY and CDR2 SMNVEV come from the germline V gene (reference sequence). DNA for the CDR3: TGTGCCAGCAGTTTAGCCCTCGAGGGAGGGGAAGAGCAGTACTTC. Protein: CASSLALEGGEEQYF.

The gene calls are TRBV10-3 and TRBJ2-7, with D maybe TRBD2 (6 bases). The CDR3 is 16 residues long. V was pared by 3 bases and J by 0 bases, with 15 bases between. The germline gives CDR1 ENHRY, CDR2 SYGVKD. The CDR3 DNA is TGTGCCATCAGTGACCCCGGGGAGGCCCTCTCCTACGAGCAGTACTTC. Translation gives CAISDPGEALSYEQYF.

This clone was counted a single time. The rearrangement uses TRBV27 and TRBJ2-3; the D is unclear. CDR1 is MNHEY, CDR2 SMNVEV, per germline (reference sequence). V was clipped by 0 bases and J by 3 bases, with 4 bases between them. This CDR3 comprises 13 residues. CDR3 DNA sequence: TGTGCCAGCAGTTTATCCCGGACAGATACGCAGTATTTT. Protein product: CASSLSRTDTQYF.

The chain joins TRBV15 to TRBJ2-6, with D perhaps matching TRBD1 (6 bases). This CDR3 is built from 16 residues. V was pared by 1 base and J by 0 bases, with 7 bases between. CDR1 and CDR2 from the germline V gene are LNHNV and YYDKDF (reference sequence). In DNA, the CDR3 is TGTGCCACCAGCAGAGCAGGGGACTCTGGGGCCAACGTCCTGACTTTC. Amino acid sequence: CATSRAGDSGANVLTF.

The chain uses TRBV29-1 and TRBJ2-7; no clear D. This CDR3 contains 10 residues. Germline V gives CDR1 SQVTM, CDR2 ANQGSEA. The ends were cut back, 7 bases at V and 6 bases at J, with 10 bases in the middle. The CDR3 coding sequence is TGCAGCGGTGTGACGGGCGAGCAGTACTTC. It yields the protein CSGVTGEQYF.